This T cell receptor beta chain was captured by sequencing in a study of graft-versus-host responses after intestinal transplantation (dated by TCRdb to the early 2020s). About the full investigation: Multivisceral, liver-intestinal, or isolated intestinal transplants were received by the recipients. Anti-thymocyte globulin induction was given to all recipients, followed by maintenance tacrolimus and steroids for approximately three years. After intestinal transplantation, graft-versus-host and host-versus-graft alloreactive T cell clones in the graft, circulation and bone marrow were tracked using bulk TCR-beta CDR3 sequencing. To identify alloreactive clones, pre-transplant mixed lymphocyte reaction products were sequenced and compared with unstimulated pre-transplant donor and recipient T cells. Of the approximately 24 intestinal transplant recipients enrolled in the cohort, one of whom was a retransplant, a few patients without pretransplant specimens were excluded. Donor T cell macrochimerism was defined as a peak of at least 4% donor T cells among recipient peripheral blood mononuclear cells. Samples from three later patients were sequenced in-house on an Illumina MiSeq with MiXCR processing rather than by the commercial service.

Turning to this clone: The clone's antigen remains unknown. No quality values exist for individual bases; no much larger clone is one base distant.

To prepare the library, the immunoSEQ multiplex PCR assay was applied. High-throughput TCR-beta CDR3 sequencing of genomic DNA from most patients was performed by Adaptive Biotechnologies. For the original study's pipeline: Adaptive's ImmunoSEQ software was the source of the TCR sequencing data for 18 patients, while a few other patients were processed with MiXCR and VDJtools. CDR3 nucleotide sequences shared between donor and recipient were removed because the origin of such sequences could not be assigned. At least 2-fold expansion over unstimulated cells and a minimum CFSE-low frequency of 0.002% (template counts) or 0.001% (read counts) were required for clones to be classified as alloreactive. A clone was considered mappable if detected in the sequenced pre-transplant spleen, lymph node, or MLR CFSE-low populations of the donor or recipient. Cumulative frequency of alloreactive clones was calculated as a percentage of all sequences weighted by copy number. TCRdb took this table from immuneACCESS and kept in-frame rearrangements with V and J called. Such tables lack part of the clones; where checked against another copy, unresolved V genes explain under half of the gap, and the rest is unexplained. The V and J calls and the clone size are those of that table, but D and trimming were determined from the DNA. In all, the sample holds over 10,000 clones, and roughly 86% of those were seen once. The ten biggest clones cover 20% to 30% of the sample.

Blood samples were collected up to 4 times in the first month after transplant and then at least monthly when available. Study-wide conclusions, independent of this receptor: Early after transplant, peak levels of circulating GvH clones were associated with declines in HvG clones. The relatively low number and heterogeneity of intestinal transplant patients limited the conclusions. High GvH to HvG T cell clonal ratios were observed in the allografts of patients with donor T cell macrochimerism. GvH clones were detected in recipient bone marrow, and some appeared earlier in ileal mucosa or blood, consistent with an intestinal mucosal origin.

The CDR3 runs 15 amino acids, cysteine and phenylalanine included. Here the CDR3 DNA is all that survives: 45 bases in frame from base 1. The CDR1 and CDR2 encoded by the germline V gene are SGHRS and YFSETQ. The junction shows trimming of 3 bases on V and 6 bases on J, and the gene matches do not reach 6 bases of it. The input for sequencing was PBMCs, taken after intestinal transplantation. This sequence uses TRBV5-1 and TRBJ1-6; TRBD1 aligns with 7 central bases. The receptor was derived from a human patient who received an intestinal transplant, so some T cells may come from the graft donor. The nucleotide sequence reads TGCGCCAGCAGCTCGGGAACAGGGGTTAATTCACCCCTCCACTTT. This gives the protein CASSSGTGVNSPLHF.